This T cell receptor beta chain was captured in a study of control samples from healthy donors and cancer patients. V lost 6 bases, J lost 7 bases, and 6 bases stayed unmatched. Germline CDR1 reads MNHNY; CDR2 reads SVGAGI (reference sequence). This CDR3 has 14 amino acids. Clones were read by immunoSEQ multiplex PCR, and TCRdb kept only the in-frame ones, dropping some. In the table there are roughly 100,000 clones, 83% of which are singletons. The chain links TRBV6-6 to TRBJ1-5; 10 bases are shared with TRBD1. The sequencing sample was made of blood. The clonotype comes from a woman between 45 and 60 years old in good health. The CDR3 sequence: CASSWDRGGQPQHF. CDR3 nucleotides: TGTGCCAGCAGCTGGGACAGGGGTGGGCAGCCCCAGCATTTT.